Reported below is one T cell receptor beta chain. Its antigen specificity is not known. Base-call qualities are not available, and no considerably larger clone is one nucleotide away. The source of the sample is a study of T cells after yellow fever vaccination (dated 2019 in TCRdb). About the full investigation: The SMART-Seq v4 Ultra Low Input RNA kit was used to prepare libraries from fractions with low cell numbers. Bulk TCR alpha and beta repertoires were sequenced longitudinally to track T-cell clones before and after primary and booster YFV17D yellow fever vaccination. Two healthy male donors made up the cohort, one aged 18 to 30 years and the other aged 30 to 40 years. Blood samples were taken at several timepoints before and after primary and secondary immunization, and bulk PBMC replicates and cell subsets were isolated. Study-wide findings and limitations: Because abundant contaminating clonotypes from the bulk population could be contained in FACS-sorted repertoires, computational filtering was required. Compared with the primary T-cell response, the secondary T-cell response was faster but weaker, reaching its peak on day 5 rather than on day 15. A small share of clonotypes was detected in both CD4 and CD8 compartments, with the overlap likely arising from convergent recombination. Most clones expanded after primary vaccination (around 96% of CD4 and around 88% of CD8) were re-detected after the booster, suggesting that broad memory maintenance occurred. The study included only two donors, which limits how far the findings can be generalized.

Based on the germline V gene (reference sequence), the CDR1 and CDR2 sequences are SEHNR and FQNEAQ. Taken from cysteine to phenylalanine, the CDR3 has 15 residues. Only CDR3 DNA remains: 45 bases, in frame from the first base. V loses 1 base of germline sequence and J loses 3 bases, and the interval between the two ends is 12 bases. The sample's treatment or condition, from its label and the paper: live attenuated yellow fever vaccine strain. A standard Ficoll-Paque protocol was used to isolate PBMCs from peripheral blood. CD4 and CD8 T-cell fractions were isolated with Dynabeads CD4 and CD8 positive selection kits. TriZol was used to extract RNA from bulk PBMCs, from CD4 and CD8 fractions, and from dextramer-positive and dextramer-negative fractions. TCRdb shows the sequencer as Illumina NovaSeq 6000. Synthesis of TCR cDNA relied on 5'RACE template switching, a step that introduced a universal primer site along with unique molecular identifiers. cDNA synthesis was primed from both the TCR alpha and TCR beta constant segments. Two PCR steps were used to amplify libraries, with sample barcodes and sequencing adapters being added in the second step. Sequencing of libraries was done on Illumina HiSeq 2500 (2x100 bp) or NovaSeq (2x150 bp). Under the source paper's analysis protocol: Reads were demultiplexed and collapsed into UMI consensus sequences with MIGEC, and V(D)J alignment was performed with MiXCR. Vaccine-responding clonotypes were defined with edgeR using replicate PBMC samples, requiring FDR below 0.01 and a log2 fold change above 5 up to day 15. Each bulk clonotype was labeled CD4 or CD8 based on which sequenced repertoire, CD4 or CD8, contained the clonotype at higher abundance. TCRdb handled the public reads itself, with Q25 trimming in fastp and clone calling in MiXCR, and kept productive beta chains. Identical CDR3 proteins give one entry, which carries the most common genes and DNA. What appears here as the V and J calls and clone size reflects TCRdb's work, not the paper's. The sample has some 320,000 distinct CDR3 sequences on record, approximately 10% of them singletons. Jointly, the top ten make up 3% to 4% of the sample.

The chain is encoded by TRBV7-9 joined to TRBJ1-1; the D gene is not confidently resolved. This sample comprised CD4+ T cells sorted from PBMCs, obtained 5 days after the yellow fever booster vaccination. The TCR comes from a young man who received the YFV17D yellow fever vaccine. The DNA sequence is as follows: TGTGCCAGCAGCTTAGGAATAGGGTGGGACACTGAAGCTTTCTTT. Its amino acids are CASSLGIGWDTEAFF.